Shown below are 3 T cell receptor beta chains from a single sample sequenced in a study of control samples from healthy donors and cancer patients. The data were produced by immunoSEQ multiplex PCR, yet TCRdb's version contains in-frame clones alone and is incomplete. The table lists about 40,000 clones, 92% of them singletons, with about 3.5% in the top ten. The sample comprised blood. The receptors come from a woman aged 50 to 65 in good health.

The chain has TRBV6-2 or TRBV6-3 and TRBJ2-3; 8 bases agree with TRBD1. The J segment lost 2 bases and the V segment lost 5 bases, leaving 15 bases of the junction unmatched. CDR1 and CDR2 (germline): MNHEY, SVGEGT. CDR3 length equals 18 residues. The CDR3 protein is CASSAHHFRGPDTDTQYF. The CDR3 nucleotides are TGTGCCAGCAGTGCCCACCACTTCAGGGGGCCGGACACAGATACGCAGTATTTT.

V usage is TRBV6-5 and J usage is TRBJ2-2, with TRBD2 matching 9 bases. The V gene's germline CDR1 is MNHEY and CDR2 SVGAGI. V shed 4 bases and J 4 bases; nucleotides not matched to a gene: 4. The CDR3 is 15 amino acids. As DNA, the CDR3 is TGTGCCAGCAGTTCGACTAGCGGTCTCACCGGGGAGCTGTTTTTT. Its protein is CASSSTSGLTGELFF.

The chain uses TRBV5-4 and TRBJ2-7; 9 bases are shared with TRBD1. This CDR3 is 15 amino acids long. CDR1 is SGHNT, CDR2 YYREEE, per germline (reference sequence). J was trimmed by 2 bases and V by 4 bases; bases with no gene match: 7. DNA of the CDR3: TGTGCCAGCAGCCCGACCCGACAGGGGGCCTACGAGCAGTACTTC. This gives the protein CASSPTRQGAYEQYF. The full variable domain, in which reference TRBV5-4 and TRBJ2-7 provide the parts outside the CDR3, is ETGVTQSPTHLIKTRGQQVTLRCSSQSGHNTVSWYQQALGQGPQFIFQYYREEENGRGNFPPRFSGLQFPNYSSELNVNALELDDSALYLCASSPTRQGAYEQYFGPGTRLTVT.